The 3 T cell receptor beta chains in this list originate from one sample, sequenced in a study of beta chain features in type 1 diabetes. Their antigens are not known. Findings and limits, study-wide: There was a moderate but significant shortening of TCRB CDR3s in all four CD4+ subsets of Type 1 diabetes patients.

Expressed TCRB transcripts got sequenced, as all isolated RNA was reverse transcribed. Profiling relied on immunoSEQ multiplex PCR, and the TCRdb table lists in-frame clones only, not all of them. This table has about 300,000 clones, approximately 13% appearing once. Source material: naive CD4+ T cells from blood. The source of these receptors is a woman aged 18-30 years with type 1 diabetes.

For the CDR3, the DNA is TGTGCCAGCAGTTTTACCGACCCCGGCAGGGAGACCCAGTACTTC. This gives the protein CASSFTDPGRETQYF. The rearrangement links TRBV28 to TRBJ2-5; D remains ambiguous. This CDR3 is built from 15 residues. Germline CDR1 is MDHEN and CDR2 is SYDVKM. Trimming left V 3 bases short and J 5 bases short, with 16 bases between.

The genes are TRBV29-1 and TRBJ1-1, with D possibly TRBD1 on 5 matching bases. The CDR3 sequence is 14 residues long. CDR1 and CDR2 from the germline V gene are SQVTM and ANQGSEA. V was shortened by 5 bases and J by 1 base, with 14 bases between the two germline ends. The CDR3 DNA sequence: TGCAGCGTTACAGGCGGGACGGCGAACACTGAAGCTTTCTTT. This sequence encodes CSVTGGTANTEAFF.

This chain uses TRBV12-2 with TRBJ2-7; the table names TRBD2, a call not compared with the DNA. TRBV12-2 represents a pseudogene. This CDR3 region has 8 residues. Written as DNA, the CDR3 is TGTGCAAGTCGCCACTTCTACGTC. Amino acids: CASRHFYV.